These T cell receptor beta chains were read from a single sample in a study of blood T cell repertoires in COVID-19. The repertoire was sequenced with immunoSEQ multiplex PCR; TCRdb's copy has only in-frame clones and lacks some. The repertoire holds approximately 300,000 clones, with roughly 88% as singletons. The sample consisted of peripheral blood. These receptors were obtained from a woman between 45 and 65 years old with acute or convalescent COVID-19. The CDR3 runs from the conserved cysteine through the conserved F or W. The order of the fields is J gene, V gene, CDR3 protein.

TRBJ2-7,TRBV10-3,CAISEVEGRNYEQYF
TRBJ1-1,TRBV27,CASNQGTEAFF
TRBJ1-3,TRBV7-2,CASSLDRGDTIYF
TRBJ1-5,TRBV6-5,CASSPQGGGGQPQHF
TRBJ2-7,TRBV9,CASSVLQGPPYEQYF
TRBJ2-7,TRBV6-2/TRBV6-3,CASSRSRSYEQYF
TRBJ1-5,TRBV5-1,CASSPEGGGLNQPQHF
TRBJ2-5,TRBV15,CATSRERGGVETQYF
TRBJ1-2,TRBV5-1,CASSLWDSPPLGYGYTF
TRBJ2-2,TRBV18,CASSHDQTGSNTGELFF
TRBJ1-1,TRBV2,CASNQDTMNTEAFF
TRBJ2-7,TRBV4-3,CASSPYRGYEQYF
TRBJ1-4,TRBV18,CASSPPTLNEKLFF
TRBJ2-1,TRBV9,CASSAHLVGEQFF
TRBJ1-2,TRBV29-1,CSVEVNSRYGYTF
TRBJ2-3,TRBV6-6,CASSYPREDSTDTQYF
TRBJ2-3,TRBV10-3,CATYQGGTDTQYF
TRBJ1-2,TRBV2,CASSGVGQGNYGYTF
TRBJ1-3,TRBV10-3,CATTPSSGNTIYF
TRBJ1-4,TRBV2,CASREGLSNEKLFF
TRBJ2-7,TRBV11-2,CASSLGASGTYEQYF
TRBJ1-1,TRBV5-1,CASMEAPETEAFF
TRBJ1-5,TRBV19,CATRQGASGNQPQHF
TRBJ1-1,TRBV27,CASSLSIQGSKTEAFF
TRBJ1-2,TRBV18,CASSPPAWTGEAYGYTF
TRBJ1-3,TRBV6-6,CASRGTLSGNTIYF
TRBJ2-3,TRBV28,CASSFLQGEVDTQYF
TRBJ1-1,TRBV3-1/TRBV3-2,CASSRPGTRGAFF
TRBJ1-1,TRBV7-9,CASSPTGPLPAFF
TRBJ1-2,TRBV28,CASSNEGQFDRGYTF
TRBJ1-5,TRBV28,CASSPQNQPQHF
TRBJ2-2,TRBV4-3,CASSQDTGDPNTGELFF
TRBJ2-1,TRBV5-4,CASSPRERDNNEQFF
TRBJ2-5,TRBV9,CASSVVATSGMTQYF
TRBJ2-1,TRBV28,CASSLLPLYNEQFF
TRBJ2-7,TRBV28,CASSETRYEQYF
TRBJ2-7,TRBV5-4,CASSWGGSYEQYF
TRBJ1-2,TRBV7-9,CASSLRDRGGDGYTF
TRBJ2-1,TRBV20-1,CSVGGQEQFF
TRBJ2-3,TRBV7-3,CASSWTLTDTQYF
TRBJ2-4,TRBV28,CASTQPGGDWLGNIQYF
TRBJ2-3,TRBV5-4,CASSLAGGGTDTQYF
TRBJ1-6,TRBV5-1,CASRSGQGWDSPLHF
TRBJ2-5,TRBV18,CASSPVEETQYF
TRBJ1-1,TRBV2,CASSQQGNTEAFF
TRBJ2-1,TRBV24-1,CATSDNTWTSGRSEQFF
TRBJ1-5,TRBV27,CASSFSGSDQPQHF
TRBJ1-2,TRBV6-5,CASSLQGGGYTF
TRBJ2-1,TRBV28,CASSWGLEVGEQFF
TRBJ2-7,TRBV28,CASRTGGYEQYF
TRBJ1-6,TRBV5-1,CASSLARSSYNSPLHF
TRBJ2-1,TRBV19,CASSKTSGRFLPKTYNEQFF
TRBJ2-7,TRBV18,CASSPKTDSYEQYF
TRBJ1-4,TRBV6-6,CASSHRRQAWGGEKLFF
TRBJ1-1,TRBV18,CASSPLGRGPTEAFF
TRBJ1-2,TRBV5-1,CASSTSGGDYGYTF
TRBJ2-6,TRBV6-5,CASKPTYSGANVLTF
TRBJ2-1,TRBV6-5,CASSYTGLFSYNEQFF
TRBJ1-1,TRBV30,CAWSVLTGTEAFF
TRBJ2-7,TRBV5-1,CASSFDQSYEQYF